What follows are 14 T cell receptor beta chains derived from one specimen sequenced in a study of OX40 agonist ivuxolimab in advanced cancers. Clones were read by immunoSEQ multiplex PCR, and TCRdb kept only the in-frame ones, dropping some. The table has some 70,000 clones, around 85% seen once. Sequencing was performed on CD4+ or CD8+ T cells sorted from blood, taken in a trial of the OX40 agonist ivuxolimab. The receptors were sampled from an adult with an advanced solid tumor such as melanoma, head and neck, liver or kidney cancer.

The CDR3 sequence is CASSATSGTQYF. The CDR3 DNA reads TGTGCCAGCAGCGCGACTAGCGGTACGCAGTATTTT. This rearrangement joins TRBV11-2 to TRBJ2-3; the match to TRBD2 covers 9 bases. The germline gives CDR1 SGHAT, CDR2 FQNNGV. CDR3 length: 12 residues. The junction had 2 bases not matched to a gene; V was cut back by 5 bases and J by 8 bases.

This chain connects TRBV19 to TRBJ1-5; 7 bases are shared with TRBD1. Germline CDR1 LNHDA, CDR2 SQIVND (reference sequence). V shed 4 bases, J shed 4 bases, and the junction held 4 bases outside the gene matches. This CDR3 comprises 14 residues. CDR3: CASSTVRGNQPQHF. The CDR3 bases are TGTGCCAGTAGTACCGTCAGGGGGAATCAGCCCCAGCATTTT.

This chain uses TRBV6-6 with TRBJ2-6; possibly TRBD1 for D (6 bases). Per germline, CDR1 MNHNY and CDR2 SVGAGI (reference sequence). The CDR3 has 15 amino acids. V lost 6 bases to trimming and J lost 8 bases, with 17 bases between them. The CDR3, as DNA: TGTGCCAGCAGCAAGGGACAAGGGGAGACCAACGTCCTGACTTTC. Protein: CASSKGQGETNVLTF.

The chain has TRBV19 and TRBJ2-1; D remains ambiguous. V lost 3 bases and J lost 9, with 6 bases in between. The CDR3 runs 11 residues. CDR1 and CDR2 from the germline V gene are LNHDA and SQIVND (reference sequence). The CDR3: CASSITREQFF. In nucleotides, the CDR3 is TGTGCCAGTAGTATCACCCGTGAGCAGTTCTTC.

A single count supports this clone. The chain combines TRBV28 with TRBJ1-2; 7 positions match TRBD1. CDR3 size: 13 residues. CDR1 and CDR2 from the germline V gene are MDHEN and SYDVKM. Losses at the gene ends were 6 bases for V and 2 bases for J; bases not matched to a gene: 3. CDR3 DNA: TGTGCCAGCAGACCGACAGGGAACTATGGCTACACCTTC. Its protein is CASRPTGNYGYTF.

The chain combines TRBV18 with TRBJ1-4, with a weak D call TRBD1 (5 bases). Looked up from germline, CDR1 is KGHSH and CDR2 is LQKENI. The V and J ends lost 6 bases and 6 bases respectively, with 11 bases between them. The CDR3 contains 13 residues. The CDR3 coding sequence is TGTGCCAGCTCGACGGGCAGGGATGAAAAACTGTTTTTT. Amino acid sequence: CASSTGRDEKLFF.

The rearrangement joins TRBV6-1 to TRBJ2-5; 7 nucleotides agree with TRBD1. This CDR3 spans 15 amino acids. CDR1 and CDR2 from the germline V gene are MNHNS and SASEGT. Germline trimming cut 4 bases from V and 4 bases from J; bases unmatched to any gene: 9. DNA of the CDR3: TGTGCCAGCAGTGGTAGAGGGGGCTGGTTAGAGACCCAGTACTTC. Its protein product is CASSGRGGWLETQYF.

V is TRBV7-8 and J is TRBJ1-4; D call uncertain. Deletions cut 2 bases from V and 0 bases from J, with 7 bases between. There are 15 residues in the CDR3. Germline loops: CDR1 SGHVS, CDR2 FQNEAQ. The CDR3 DNA is TGTGCCAGCAGCTTATTAGCCTCAACTAATGAAAAACTGTTTTTT. Its protein product is CASSLLASTNEKLFF.

Only one count was recorded for this clone. The genes are TRBV29-1 and TRBJ1-2; D is uncertain. With 5 bases removed from V and 4 bases from J, the gap between germline ends came to 8 bases. CDR3 length: 11 residues. The germline V gene encodes CDR1 SQVTM and CDR2 ANQGSEA. The CDR3 bases are TGCAGCGTTTTGGACGGCTATGGCTACACCTTC. Its translation is CSVLDGYGYTF.

The chain couples TRBV7-8 to TRBJ1-2; maybe TRBD1 (5 bases). The CDR3 has 14 amino acids. The germline V gene has CDR1 SGHVS and CDR2 FQNEAQ. Trimming removed 1 base from V and 7 bases from J, with 13 bases in between. The CDR3 region has the DNA TGTGCCAGCAGCTTAGAGCTGACAGTGTTTGGCTACACCTTC. Translating it yields CASSLELTVFGYTF. Based on the CDR3 plus reference TRBV7-8 and TRBJ1-2, the full variable domain is GAGVSQSPRYKVAKRGQDVALRCDPISGHVSLFWYQQALGQGPEFLTYFQNEAQLDKSGLPSDRFFAERPEGSVSTLKIQRTQQEDSAVYLCASSLELTVFGYTFGSGTRLTVV.

The chain employs TRBV18 and TRBJ1-2; the D is unclear. This CDR3 is 13 amino acids long. V was pared by 6 bases and J by 8 bases, with 16 bases between. From germline, CDR1 is KGHSH and CDR2 LQKENI. CDR3 loop: CASSREAVGGYTF. CDR3 nucleotides: TGTGCCAGCTCTCGAGAGGCCGTGGGGGGCTACACCTTC.

The CDR3 bases are TGTGCCAGCAGCTTAAGCGCCACGGGGACCCAGTACTTC. It is translated as CASSLSATGTQYF. The chain carries TRBV7-2 and TRBJ2-5; D ambiguous. Germline V gene data show CDR1 as SGHTA and CDR2 as FQGNSA. The CDR3 is made up of 13 amino acids. V lost 2 bases, J lost 7 bases, and 11 bases lay in between.

The chain joins TRBV10-3 to TRBJ1-3; D remains unclear. The germline V gene has CDR1 ENHRY and CDR2 SYGVKD. CDR3 length: 12 residues. V lost 6 bases and J lost 2, with 5 bases in between. DNA for the CDR3: TGTGCCATCAGCAGAACTGGAAACACCATATATTTT. This encodes CAISRTGNTIYF.

The chain couples TRBV16 to TRBJ1-5, with D tentatively TRBD1 (6 bases). The CDR3 is 15 amino acids. V was clipped by 1 base and J by 5 bases, with 12 bases between them. CDR1 and CDR2 from the germline V gene are KGHSY and FQNENV. The CDR3 sequence is CASSQWGQGDQPQHF. CDR3 DNA sequence: TGTGCCAGCAGCCAATGGGGGCAGGGCGATCAGCCCCAGCATTTT. The variable domain in full, with the rest retrieved from reference TRBV16 and TRBJ1-5, is GEEVAQTPKHLVRGEGQKAKLYCAPIKGHSYVFWYQQVLKNEFKFLISFQNENVFDETGMPKERFSAKCLPNSPCSLEIQATKLEDSAVYFCASSQWGQGDQPQHFGDGTRLSIL.